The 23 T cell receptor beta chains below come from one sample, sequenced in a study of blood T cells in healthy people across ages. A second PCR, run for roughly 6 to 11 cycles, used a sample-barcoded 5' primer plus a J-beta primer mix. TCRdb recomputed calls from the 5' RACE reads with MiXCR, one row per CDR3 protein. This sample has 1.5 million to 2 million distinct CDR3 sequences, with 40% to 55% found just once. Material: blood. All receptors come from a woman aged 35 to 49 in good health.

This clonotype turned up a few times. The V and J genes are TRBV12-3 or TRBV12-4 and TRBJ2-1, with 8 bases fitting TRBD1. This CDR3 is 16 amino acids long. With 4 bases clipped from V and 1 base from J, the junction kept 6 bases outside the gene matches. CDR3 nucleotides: TGTGCCAGCAGTTCAACAGGGGGAAGTTCCTACAATGAGCAGTTCTTC. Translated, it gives CASSSTGGSSYNEQFF.

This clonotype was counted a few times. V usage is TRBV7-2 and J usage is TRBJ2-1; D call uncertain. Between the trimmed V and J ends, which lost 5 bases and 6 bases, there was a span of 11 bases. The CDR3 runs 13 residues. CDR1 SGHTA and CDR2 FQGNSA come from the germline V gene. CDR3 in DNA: TGTGCCAGCAGCGTAGTGGGCGCCAATGAGCAGTTCTTC. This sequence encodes CASSVVGANEQFF.

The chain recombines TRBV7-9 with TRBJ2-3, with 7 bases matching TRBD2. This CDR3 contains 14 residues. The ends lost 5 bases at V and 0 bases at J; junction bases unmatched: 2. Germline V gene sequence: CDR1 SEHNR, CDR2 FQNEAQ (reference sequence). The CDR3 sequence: CASSDSGSTDTQYF. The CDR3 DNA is TGTGCCAGCAGCGATAGCGGGAGCACAGATACGCAGTATTTT.

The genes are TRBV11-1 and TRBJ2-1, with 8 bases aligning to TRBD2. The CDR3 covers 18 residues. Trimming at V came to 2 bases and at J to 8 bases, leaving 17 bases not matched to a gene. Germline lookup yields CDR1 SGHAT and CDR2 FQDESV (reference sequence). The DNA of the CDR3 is TGTGCCAGCAGCTTAAGGGGAGGGGGACCGGGACTAGTTGATGAGCAGTTCTTC. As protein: CASSLRGGGPGLVDEQFF.

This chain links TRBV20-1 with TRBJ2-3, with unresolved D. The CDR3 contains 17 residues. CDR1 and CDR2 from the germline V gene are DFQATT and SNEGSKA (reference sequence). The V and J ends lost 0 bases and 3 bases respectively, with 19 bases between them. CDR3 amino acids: CSARDPRTARRTDTQYF. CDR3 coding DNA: TGCAGTGCTAGAGATCCCCGGACGGCTAGAAGGACAGATACGCAGTATTTT.

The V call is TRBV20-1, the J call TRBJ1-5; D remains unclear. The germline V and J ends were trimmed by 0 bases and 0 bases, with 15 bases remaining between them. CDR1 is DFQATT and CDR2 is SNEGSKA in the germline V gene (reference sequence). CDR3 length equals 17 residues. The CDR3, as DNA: TGCAGTGCTAGAGATTTCCGACGGGTTGATAGCAATCAGCCCCAGCATTTT. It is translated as CSARDFRRVDSNQPQHF.

CDR3 sequence reads: CATSRDMGNEQFF. In nucleotides, the CDR3 is TGTGCCACCAGCAGAGATATGGGGAACGAGCAGTTCTTC. The chain links TRBV15 to TRBJ2-1; D gene ambiguous. The CDR3 totals 13 residues. The germline V gene has CDR1 LNHNV and CDR2 YYDKDF (reference sequence). V lost 0 bases, J lost 10 bases, and 10 bases lay in between.

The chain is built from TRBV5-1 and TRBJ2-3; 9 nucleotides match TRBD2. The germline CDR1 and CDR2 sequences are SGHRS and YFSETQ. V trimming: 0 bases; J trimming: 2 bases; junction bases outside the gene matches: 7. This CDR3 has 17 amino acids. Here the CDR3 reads CASSLAILAGHTDTQYF. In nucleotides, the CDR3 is TGCGCCAGCAGCTTGGCGATTCTAGCGGGGCACACAGATACGCAGTATTTT.

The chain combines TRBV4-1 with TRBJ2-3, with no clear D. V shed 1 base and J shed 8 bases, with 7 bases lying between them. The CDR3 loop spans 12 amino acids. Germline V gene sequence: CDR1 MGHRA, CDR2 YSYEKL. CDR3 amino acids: CASSQVGITQYF. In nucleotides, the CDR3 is TGCGCCAGCAGCCAAGTGGGGATTACGCAGTATTTT.

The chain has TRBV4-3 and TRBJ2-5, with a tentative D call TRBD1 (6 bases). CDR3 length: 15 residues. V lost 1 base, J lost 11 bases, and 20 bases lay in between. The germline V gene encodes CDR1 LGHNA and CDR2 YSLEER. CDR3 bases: TGCGCCAGCAGCCAAGTTCCCACACAGGGAGATGAGCAGTACTTC. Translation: CASSQVPTQGDEQYF.

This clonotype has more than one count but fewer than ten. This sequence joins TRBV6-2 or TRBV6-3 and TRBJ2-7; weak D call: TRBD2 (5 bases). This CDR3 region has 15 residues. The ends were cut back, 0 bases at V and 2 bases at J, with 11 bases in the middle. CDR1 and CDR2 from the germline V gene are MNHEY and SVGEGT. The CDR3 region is CASSYSTGNPYEQYF. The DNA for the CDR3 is TGTGCCAGCAGTTACTCGACGGGAAACCCCTACGAGCAGTACTTC.

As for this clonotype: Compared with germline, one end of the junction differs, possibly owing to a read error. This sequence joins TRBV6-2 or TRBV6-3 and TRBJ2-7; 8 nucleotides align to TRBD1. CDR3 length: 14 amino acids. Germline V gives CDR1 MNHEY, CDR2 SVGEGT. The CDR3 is CASTGTGHSYEQHF. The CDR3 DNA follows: TGTGCCAGCACCGGGACAGGACATTCCTACGAGCAGCACTTC.

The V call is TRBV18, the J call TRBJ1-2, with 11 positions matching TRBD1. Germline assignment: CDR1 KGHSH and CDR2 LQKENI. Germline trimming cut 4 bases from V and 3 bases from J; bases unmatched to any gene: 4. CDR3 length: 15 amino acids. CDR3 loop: CASSHQGQGDYGYTF. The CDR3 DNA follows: TGTGCCAGCTCACATCAGGGACAGGGGGACTATGGCTACACCTTC. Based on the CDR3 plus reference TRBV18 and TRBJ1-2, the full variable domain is NAGVMQNPRHLVRRRGQEARLRCSPMKGHSHVYWYRQLPEEGLKFMVYLQKENIIDESGMPKERFSAEFPKEGPSILRIQQVVRGDSAAYFCASSHQGQGDYGYTFGSGTRLTVV.

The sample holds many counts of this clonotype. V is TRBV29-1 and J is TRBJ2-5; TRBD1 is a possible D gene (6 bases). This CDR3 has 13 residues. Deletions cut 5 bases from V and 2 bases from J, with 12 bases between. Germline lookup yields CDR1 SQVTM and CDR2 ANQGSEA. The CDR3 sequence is CSVKGQFQETQYF. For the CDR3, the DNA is TGCAGCGTTAAAGGACAGTTTCAAGAGACCCAGTACTTC.

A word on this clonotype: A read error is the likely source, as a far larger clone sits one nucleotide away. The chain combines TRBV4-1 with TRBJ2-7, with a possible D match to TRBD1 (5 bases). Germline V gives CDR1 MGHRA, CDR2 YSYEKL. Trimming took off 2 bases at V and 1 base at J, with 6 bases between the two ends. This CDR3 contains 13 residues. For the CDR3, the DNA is TGCGCCAGCAGCCAAAGACAGTCCTACGAGCAGTACTTC. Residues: CASSQRQSYEQYF.

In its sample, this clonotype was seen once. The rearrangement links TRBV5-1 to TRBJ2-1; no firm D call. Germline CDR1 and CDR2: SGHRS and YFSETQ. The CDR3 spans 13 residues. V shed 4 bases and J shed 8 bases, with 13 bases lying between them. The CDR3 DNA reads TGCGCCAGCAGCCGTATCTTGCGGCATGAGCAGTTCTTC. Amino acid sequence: CASSRILRHEQFF.

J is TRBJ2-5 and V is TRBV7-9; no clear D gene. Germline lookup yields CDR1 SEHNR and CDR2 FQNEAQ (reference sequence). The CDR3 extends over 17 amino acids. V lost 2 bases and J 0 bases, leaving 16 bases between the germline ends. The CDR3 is CASSLRPDGVNQETQYF. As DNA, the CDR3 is TGTGCCAGCAGCTTAAGACCGGATGGGGTCAACCAAGAGACCCAGTACTTC. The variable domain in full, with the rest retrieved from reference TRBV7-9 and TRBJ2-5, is DTGVSQNPRHKITKRGQNVTFRCDPISEHNRLYWYRQTLGQGPEFLTYFQNEAQLEKSRLLSDRFSAERPKGSFSTLEIQRTEQGDSAMYLCASSLRPDGVNQETQYFGPGTRLLVL.

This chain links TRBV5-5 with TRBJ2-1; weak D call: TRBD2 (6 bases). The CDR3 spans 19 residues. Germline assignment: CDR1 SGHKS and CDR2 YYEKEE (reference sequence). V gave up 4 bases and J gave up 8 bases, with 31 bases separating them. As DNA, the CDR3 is TGTGCCAGCAGCCCAGGGAGGACGATGTTTAACCATGCCACAGATGAGCAGTTCTTC. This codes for CASSPGRTMFNHATDEQFF.

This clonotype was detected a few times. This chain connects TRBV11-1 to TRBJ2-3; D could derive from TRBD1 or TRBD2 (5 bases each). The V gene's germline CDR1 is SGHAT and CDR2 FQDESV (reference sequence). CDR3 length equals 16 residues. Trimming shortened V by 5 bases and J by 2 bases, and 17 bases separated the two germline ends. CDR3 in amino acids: CASSPGAVSSTDTQYF. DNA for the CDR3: TGTGCCAGCAGCCCCGGGGCGGTATCATCCACAGATACGCAGTATTTT. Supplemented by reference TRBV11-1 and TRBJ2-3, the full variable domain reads EAEVAQSPRYKITEKSQAVAFWCDPISGHATLYWYRQILGQGPELLVQFQDESVVDDSQLPKDRFSAERLKGVDSTLKIQPAELGDSAMYLCASSPGAVSSTDTQYFGPGTRLTVL.

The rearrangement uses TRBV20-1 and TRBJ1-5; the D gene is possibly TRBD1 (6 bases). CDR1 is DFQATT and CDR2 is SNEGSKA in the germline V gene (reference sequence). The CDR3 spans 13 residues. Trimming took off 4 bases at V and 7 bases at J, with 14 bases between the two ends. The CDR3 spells CSAIRGSGQPQHF. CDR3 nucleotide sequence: TGCAGTGCTATAAGGGGGTCGGGCCAGCCCCAGCATTTT.

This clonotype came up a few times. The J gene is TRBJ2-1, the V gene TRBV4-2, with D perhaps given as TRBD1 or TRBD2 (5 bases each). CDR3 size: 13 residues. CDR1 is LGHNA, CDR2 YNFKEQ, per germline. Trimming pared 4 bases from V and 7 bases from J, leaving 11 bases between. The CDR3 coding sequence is TGTGCCAGCAGCCGCCGGGGCAGTAATGAGCAGTTCTTC. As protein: CASSRRGSNEQFF.

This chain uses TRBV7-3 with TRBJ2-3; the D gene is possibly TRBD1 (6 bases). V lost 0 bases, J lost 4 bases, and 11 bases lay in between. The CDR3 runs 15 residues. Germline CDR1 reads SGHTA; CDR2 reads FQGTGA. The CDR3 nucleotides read TGTGCCAGCAGCTTAACTGGGGGCTTTTCAGATACGCAGTATTTT. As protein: CASSLTGGFSDTQYF.

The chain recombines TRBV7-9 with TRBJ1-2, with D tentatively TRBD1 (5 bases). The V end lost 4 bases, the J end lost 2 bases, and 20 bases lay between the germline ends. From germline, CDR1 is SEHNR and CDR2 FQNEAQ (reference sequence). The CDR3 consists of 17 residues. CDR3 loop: CASSSDRRTRTNYGYTF. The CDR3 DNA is TGTGCCAGCAGCTCCGATCGAAGGACACGGACCAACTATGGCTACACCTTC.